Listed below are T cell receptor beta chains from one sample, sequenced in a study of blood T cell repertoires in COVID-19. Some clones are missing from TCRdb's copy, which holds only in-frame ones; the method was immunoSEQ multiplex PCR. The sample holds about 200,000 clones, approximately 86% seen once. Source material: peripheral blood. Receptors originate from a man between 60 and 75 years old with acute or convalescent COVID-19. Both conserved end residues are part of each CDR3. A D gene is named only where the DNA matches it firmly. Size values are once, few and many counts, or a class for expanded clones, and some rows have none.

V gene: TRBV7-2
J gene: TRBJ2-3
D gene: TRBD2
clone size: -
CDR3 DNA: TGTGCCAGCAGCTTAGTTCCGAGCGGGGGGCGCACAGATACGCAGTATTTT
CDR3 protein: CASSLVPSGGRTDTQYF

V gene: TRBV11-2
J gene: TRBJ1-6
D gene: -
clone size: -
CDR3 DNA: TGTGCCAGCAGCTTAGCTTTCGGGAATTCACCCCTCCACTTT
CDR3 protein: CASSLAFGNSPLHF

V gene: TRBV11-2
J gene: TRBJ1-2
D gene: -
clone size: -
CDR3 DNA: TGTGCCAGCAGCTTAGGGGGCGCCCCAACTGGTGGCTACACCTTC
CDR3 protein: CASSLGGAPTGGYTF

V gene: TRBV19
J gene: TRBJ1-1
D gene: -
clone size: -
CDR3 DNA: TGTGCCAGTAGTATTCTACAGGGTGAAGCTTTCTTT
CDR3 protein: CASSILQGEAFF

V gene: TRBV5-1
J gene: TRBJ1-1
D gene: -
clone size: -
CDR3 DNA: TGCGCCAGCAGCTTAGTACCAACAAACACTGAAGCTTTCTTT
CDR3 protein: CASSLVPTNTEAFF

V gene: TRBV28
J gene: TRBJ2-1
D gene: TRBD1
clone size: -
CDR3 DNA: TGTGCCAGCAGTTTCGGACAGGGAAACAATGAGCAGTTCTTC
CDR3 protein: CASSFGQGNNEQFF

V gene: TRBV12-3/TRBV12-4
J gene: TRBJ1-1
D gene: -
clone size: few
CDR3 DNA: TGTGCCAGCAGTAACAGCGGGGTAGGTTTCTTT
CDR3 protein: CASSNSGVGFF

V gene: TRBV3-1/TRBV3-2
J gene: TRBJ1-1
D gene: -
clone size: -
CDR3 DNA: TGTGCCAGCAGCCTAAGGGGGGGTGAAGCTTTCTTT
CDR3 protein: CASSLRGGEAFF

V gene: TRBV28
J gene: TRBJ2-6
D gene: TRBD1
clone size: -
CDR3 DNA: TGTGCCAGCAGTTTGGGACAGGGAGTGAGAGGGGCCAACGTCCTGACTTTC
CDR3 protein: CASSLGQGVRGANVLTF

V gene: TRBV5-4
J gene: TRBJ1-2
D gene: TRBD1
clone size: -
CDR3 DNA: TGTGCCAGCAGCGAAGCCCGGGACAGGGGGGTCCCTAACTATGGCTACACCTTC
CDR3 protein: CASSEARDRGVPNYGYTF

V gene: TRBV27
J gene: TRBJ2-3
D gene: -
clone size: -
CDR3 DNA: TGTGCCAGCAGTTTCGGCACAGGATACACAGATACGCAGTATTTT
CDR3 protein: CASSFGTGYTDTQYF

V gene: TRBV3-1/TRBV3-2
J gene: TRBJ1-1
D gene: -
clone size: -
CDR3 DNA: TGTGCCAGCAGCCAAGGGGCAGTGAACACTGAAGCTTTCTTT
CDR3 protein: CASSQGAVNTEAFF

V gene: TRBV10-1
J gene: TRBJ2-2
D gene: -
clone size: -
CDR3 DNA: TGCGCCAGCAGTGAGGGCCCCGGGGAGCTGTTTTTT
CDR3 protein: CASSEGPGELFF

V gene: TRBV30
J gene: TRBJ2-3
D gene: TRBD2
clone size: -
CDR3 DNA: TGTGCCTGGAAGTTAGCGGGCAGCACAGATACGCAGTATTTT
CDR3 protein: CAWKLAGSTDTQYF

V gene: TRBV9
J gene: TRBJ2-1
D gene: -
clone size: -
CDR3 DNA: TGTGCCAGCAGCGCCCTCGGGACACTATACAATGAGCAGTTCTTC
CDR3 protein: CASSALGTLYNEQFF

V gene: TRBV4-3
J gene: TRBJ1-2
D gene: -
clone size: -
CDR3 DNA: TGCGCCAGCAGCCAAGATCTCCGGTCTGAGAACTATGGCTACACCTTC
CDR3 protein: CASSQDLRSENYGYTF

V gene: TRBV7-3
J gene: TRBJ1-2
D gene: -
clone size: -
CDR3 DNA: TGTGCCAGCAGCTCCCCAGGGGTGGGGGTGGATGGCTACACCTTC
CDR3 protein: CASSSPGVGVDGYTF

V gene: TRBV29-1
J gene: TRBJ1-2
D gene: -
clone size: few
CDR3 DNA: TGCAGCGTTGCGGAGGGGGGGAGCTATGGCTACACCTTC
CDR3 protein: CSVAEGGSYGYTF

V gene: TRBV19
J gene: TRBJ2-4
D gene: TRBD1
clone size: once
CDR3 DNA: TGTGCCAGTAGTATTCAGGGGGCAAGAAACATTCAGTACTTC
CDR3 protein: CASSIQGARNIQYF

V gene: TRBV18
J gene: TRBJ1-6
D gene: -
clone size: -
CDR3 DNA: TGTGCCAGCTCACCTGTTAGCCTTAATTCACCCCTCCACTTT
CDR3 protein: CASSPVSLNSPLHF

V gene: TRBV5-4
J gene: TRBJ2-3
D gene: -
clone size: -
CDR3 DNA: TGTGCCAGCAGCAAGGACAGCATTAAAATTAGCACAGATACGCAGTATTTT
CDR3 protein: CASSKDSIKISTDTQYF

V gene: TRBV6-5
J gene: TRBJ2-7
D gene: -
clone size: -
CDR3 DNA: TGTGCCAGCAGCCACAGCTACGAGCAGTACTTC
CDR3 protein: CASSHSYEQYF

V gene: TRBV11-2
J gene: TRBJ2-7
D gene: TRBD2
clone size: -
CDR3 DNA: TGTGCCAGCAGCTCGTCGGTCTCGGGACTAGCGGTCGAGCAGTACTTC
CDR3 protein: CASSSSVSGLAVEQYF

V gene: TRBV18
J gene: TRBJ1-1
D gene: -
clone size: -
CDR3 DNA: TGTGCCAGCTCACCACCGGTGGGGGGGGGCACTGAAGCTTTCTTT
CDR3 protein: CASSPPVGGGTEAFF

V gene: TRBV4-1
J gene: TRBJ2-7
D gene: -
clone size: -
CDR3 DNA: TGCGCCAGCAGCCAAGATCCGGGGGAGCAGTACTTC
CDR3 protein: CASSQDPGEQYF

V gene: TRBV29-1
J gene: TRBJ1-2
D gene: TRBD1
clone size: -
CDR3 DNA: TGCAGCGTTGGAGGGGGGACAGGCTCCCTCCGTCGTGGCTACACCTTC
CDR3 protein: CSVGGGTGSLRRGYTF

V gene: TRBV13
J gene: TRBJ2-7
D gene: TRBD2
clone size: -
CDR3 DNA: TGTGCCAGCAGCAGTATAAAGACTAGCGGGGGAAACGAGCAGTACTTC
CDR3 protein: CASSSIKTSGGNEQYF

V gene: TRBV10-3
J gene: TRBJ2-3
D gene: -
clone size: -
CDR3 DNA: TGTGCCAGCGGGGGGGACAGGAGCACAGATACGCAGTATTTT
CDR3 protein: CASGGDRSTDTQYF

V gene: TRBV9
J gene: TRBJ2-1
D gene: TRBD1
clone size: -
CDR3 DNA: TGTGCCAGCAGCGCCGGGGTGGGACAGGGATCCTACAATGAGCAGTTCTTC
CDR3 protein: CASSAGVGQGSYNEQFF

V gene: TRBV7-2
J gene: TRBJ2-2
D gene: -
clone size: -
CDR3 DNA: TGTGCCAGCAGCTTAGATTGGAGGGTCCCCGGGGAGCTGTTTTTT
CDR3 protein: CASSLDWRVPGELFF

V gene: TRBV11-1
J gene: TRBJ1-2
D gene: -
clone size: -
CDR3 DNA: TGTGCCAGCAGCTTCCGGGGTGGCTACACCTTC
CDR3 protein: CASSFRGGYTF

V gene: TRBV6-5
J gene: TRBJ2-3
D gene: -
clone size: -
CDR3 DNA: TGTGCCAGCGGGGCCAAGCGCGCAGATACGCAGTATTTT
CDR3 protein: CASGAKRADTQYF

V gene: TRBV27
J gene: TRBJ1-6
D gene: TRBD1
clone size: few
CDR3 DNA: TGTGCCAGCAGTTCGGGACAGGCAAATTCACCCCTCCACTTT
CDR3 protein: CASSSGQANSPLHF

V gene: TRBV27
J gene: TRBJ2-6
D gene: TRBD2
clone size: -
CDR3 DNA: TGTGCCAGCAGTCGAAAAGGACTAGCGGGGGAGCCATCTGGGGCCAACGTCCTGACTTTC
CDR3 protein: CASSRKGLAGEPSGANVLTF

V gene: TRBV5-4
J gene: TRBJ1-2
D gene: TRBD1
clone size: -
CDR3 DNA: TGTGCCAGCAGCTTAGGGGACAGCATTAGAGCTAACTATGGCTACACCTTC
CDR3 protein: CASSLGDSIRANYGYTF

V gene: TRBV6-5
J gene: TRBJ2-5
D gene: TRBD2
clone size: -
CDR3 DNA: TGTGCCAGCAGTTACGGGGATAGCGGGGGCTTCGCCCAGTACTTC
CDR3 protein: CASSYGDSGGFAQYF

V gene: TRBV27
J gene: TRBJ2-5
D gene: TRBD2
clone size: -
CDR3 DNA: TGTGCCAGCAGGTCGAGCGGGGGACGGATAGAGACCCAGTACTTC
CDR3 protein: CASRSSGGRIETQYF

V gene: TRBV18
J gene: TRBJ2-7
D gene: -
clone size: once
CDR3 DNA: TGTGCCAGCTCACCATTCACGGGCGAGCAGTACTTC
CDR3 protein: CASSPFTGEQYF

V gene: TRBV18
J gene: TRBJ2-5
D gene: -
clone size: -
CDR3 DNA: TGTGCCAGCTCACCGGTCCAGGCAGGGGCGATAGAGACCCAGTACTTC
CDR3 protein: CASSPVQAGAIETQYF

V gene: TRBV3-1/TRBV3-2
J gene: TRBJ1-6
D gene: -
clone size: -
CDR3 DNA: TGTGCCAGCAGCCAAGATTGTCAGGCCTGCCTGGCGAATTCACCCCTCCACTTT
CDR3 protein: CASSQDCQACLANSPLHF

V gene: TRBV7-9
J gene: TRBJ1-3
D gene: -
clone size: -
CDR3 DNA: TGTGCCAGCAGCCCCCCCCCTAGCTCTGGAAACACCATATATTTT
CDR3 protein: CASSPPPSSGNTIYF